This T cell receptor (beta chain) emerged from a study of blood T cell repertoires in COVID-19. Repertoires were generated with immunoSEQ multiplex PCR, while TCRdb's copy carries only in-frame clones and drops some. The data hold 250,000 to 300,000 clones, with roughly 84% observed a single time. J was trimmed by 3 bases and V by 5 bases; bases with no gene match: 13. Germline CDR1 is MNHEY and CDR2 is SMNVEV (reference sequence). The CDR3 sequence is 17 residues long. This sequence joins TRBV27 and TRBJ2-5, with 9 bases matching TRBD2. This clonotype was sampled from a woman younger than 30 with acute or convalescent COVID-19. Specimen: peripheral blood. The CDR3 reads CASSPHLAGRGKETQYF. CDR3 DNA: TGTGCCAGCAGTCCCCACCTAGCGGGGCGGGGTAAAGAGACCCAGTACTTC.